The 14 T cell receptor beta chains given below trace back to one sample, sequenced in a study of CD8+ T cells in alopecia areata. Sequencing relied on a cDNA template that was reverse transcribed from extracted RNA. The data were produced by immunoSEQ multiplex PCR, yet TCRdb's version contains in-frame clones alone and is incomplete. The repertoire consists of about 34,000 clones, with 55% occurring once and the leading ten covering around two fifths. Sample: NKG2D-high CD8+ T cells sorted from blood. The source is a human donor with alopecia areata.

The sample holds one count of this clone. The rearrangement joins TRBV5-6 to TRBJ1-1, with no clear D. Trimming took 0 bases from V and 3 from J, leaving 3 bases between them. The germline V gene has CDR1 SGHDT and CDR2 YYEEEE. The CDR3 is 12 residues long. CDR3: CASSLGYTEAFF. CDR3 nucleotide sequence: TGTGCCAGCAGCTTGGGCTACACTGAAGCTTTCTTT.

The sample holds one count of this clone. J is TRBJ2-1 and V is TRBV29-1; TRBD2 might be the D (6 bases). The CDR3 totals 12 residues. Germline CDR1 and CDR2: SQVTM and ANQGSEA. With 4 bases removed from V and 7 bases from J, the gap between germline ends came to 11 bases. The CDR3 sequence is CSVVLASNEQFF. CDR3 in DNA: TGCAGCGTTGTACTAGCTAGTAATGAGCAGTTCTTC.

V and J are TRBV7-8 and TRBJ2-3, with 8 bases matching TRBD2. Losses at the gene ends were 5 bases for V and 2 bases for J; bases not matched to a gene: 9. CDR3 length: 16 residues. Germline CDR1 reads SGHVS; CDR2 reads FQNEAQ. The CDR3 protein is CASSTLTSDTTDTQYF. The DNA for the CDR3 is TGTGCCAGCAGCACACTGACTAGCGACACCACAGATACGCAGTATTTT. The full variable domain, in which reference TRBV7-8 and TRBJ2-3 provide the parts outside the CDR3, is GAGVSQSPRYKVAKRGQDVALRCDPISGHVSLFWYQQALGQGPEFLTYFQNEAQLDKSGLPSDRFFAERPEGSVSTLKIQRTQQEDSAVYLCASSTLTSDTTDTQYFGPGTRLTVL.

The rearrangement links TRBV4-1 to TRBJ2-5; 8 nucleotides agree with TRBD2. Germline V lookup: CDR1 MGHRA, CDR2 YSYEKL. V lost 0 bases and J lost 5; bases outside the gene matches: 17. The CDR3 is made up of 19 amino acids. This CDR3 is CASSQDLDVSGSFQETQYF. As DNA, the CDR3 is TGCGCCAGCAGCCAAGATCTCGACGTGAGCGGGAGTTTTCAGGAGACCCAGTACTTC.

CDR3 amino acids: CASTLTANTEAFF. The CDR3 bases are TGTGCCAGTACCTTGACAGCGAACACTGAAGCTTTCTTT. This chain links TRBV19 with TRBJ1-1; a weak D match, TRBD1 (5 bases). The CDR3 loop spans 13 amino acids. The V and J ends lost 7 bases and 1 base respectively, with 10 bases between them. Looked up from germline, CDR1 is LNHDA and CDR2 is SQIVND (reference sequence).

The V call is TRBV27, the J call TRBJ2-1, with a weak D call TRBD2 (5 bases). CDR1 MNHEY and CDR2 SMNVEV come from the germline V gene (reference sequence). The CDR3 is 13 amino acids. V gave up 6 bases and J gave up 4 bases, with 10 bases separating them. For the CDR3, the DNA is TGTGCCAGCAGGGAAATAGCGTACAATGAGCAGTTCTTC. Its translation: CASREIAYNEQFF.

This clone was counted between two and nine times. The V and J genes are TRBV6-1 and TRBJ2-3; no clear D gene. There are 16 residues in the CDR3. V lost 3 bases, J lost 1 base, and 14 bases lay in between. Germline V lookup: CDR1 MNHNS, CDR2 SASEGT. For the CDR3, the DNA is TGTGCCAGCAGTGACGGAGCAGTTAAAGGCACAGATACGCAGTATTTT. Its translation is CASSDGAVKGTDTQYF.

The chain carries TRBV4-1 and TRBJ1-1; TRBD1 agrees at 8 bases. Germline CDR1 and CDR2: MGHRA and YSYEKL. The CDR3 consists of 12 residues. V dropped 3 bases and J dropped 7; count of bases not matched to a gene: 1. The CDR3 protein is CASSHTGGEAFF. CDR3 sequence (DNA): TGCGCCAGCAGCCACACAGGGGGTGAAGCTTTCTTT.

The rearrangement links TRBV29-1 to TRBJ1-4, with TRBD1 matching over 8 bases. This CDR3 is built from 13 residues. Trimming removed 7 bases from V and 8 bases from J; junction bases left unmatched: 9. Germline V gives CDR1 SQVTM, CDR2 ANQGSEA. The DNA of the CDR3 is TGCAGCGCCCTGACAGGGGCTGGAGAAAAACTGTTTTTT. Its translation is CSALTGAGEKLFF. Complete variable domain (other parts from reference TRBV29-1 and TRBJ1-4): SAVISQKPSRDICQRGTSLTIQCQVDSQVTMMFWYRQQPGQSLTLIATANQGSEATYESGFVIDKFPISRPNLTFSTLTVSNMSPEDSSIYLCSALTGAGEKLFFGSGTQLSVL.

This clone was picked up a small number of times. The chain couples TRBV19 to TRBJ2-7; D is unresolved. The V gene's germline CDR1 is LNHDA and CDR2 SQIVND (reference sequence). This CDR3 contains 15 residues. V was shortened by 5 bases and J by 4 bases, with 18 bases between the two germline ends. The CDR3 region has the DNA TGTGCCAGTAGTGTGTCCGCTGGAGAGATGTACGAGCAGTACTTC. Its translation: CASSVSAGEMYEQYF. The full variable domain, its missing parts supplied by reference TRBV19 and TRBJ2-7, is DGGITQSPKYLFRKEGQNVTLSCEQNLNHDAMYWYRQDPGQGLRLIYYSQIVNDFQKGDIAEGYSVSREKKESFPLTVTSAQKNPTAFYLCASSVSAGEMYEQYFGPGTRLTVT.

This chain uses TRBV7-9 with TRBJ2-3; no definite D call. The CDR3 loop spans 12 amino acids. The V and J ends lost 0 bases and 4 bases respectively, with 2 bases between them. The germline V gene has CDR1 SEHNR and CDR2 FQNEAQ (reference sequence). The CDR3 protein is CASSLAADTQYF. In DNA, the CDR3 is TGTGCCAGCAGCTTAGCTGCAGATACGCAGTATTTT.

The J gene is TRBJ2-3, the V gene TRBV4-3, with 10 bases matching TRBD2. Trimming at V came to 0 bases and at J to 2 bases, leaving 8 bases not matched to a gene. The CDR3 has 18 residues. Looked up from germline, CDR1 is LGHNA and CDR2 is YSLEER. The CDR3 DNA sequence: TGCGCCAGCAGCCAAGATGGTTTTAGCGGGGGGACCACAGATACGCAGTATTTT. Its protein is CASSQDGFSGGTTDTQYF.

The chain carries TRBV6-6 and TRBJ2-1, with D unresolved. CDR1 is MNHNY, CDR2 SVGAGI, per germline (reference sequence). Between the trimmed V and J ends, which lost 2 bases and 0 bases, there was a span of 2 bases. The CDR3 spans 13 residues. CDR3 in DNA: TGTGCCAGCAGTTACGCCTCCTACAATGAGCAGTTCTTC. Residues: CASSYASYNEQFF.

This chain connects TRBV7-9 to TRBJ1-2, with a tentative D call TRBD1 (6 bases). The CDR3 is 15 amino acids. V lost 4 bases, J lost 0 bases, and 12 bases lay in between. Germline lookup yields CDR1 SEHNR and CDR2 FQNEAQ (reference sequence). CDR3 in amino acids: CASSSPDRANYGYTF. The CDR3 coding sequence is TGTGCCAGCAGCTCCCCGGACAGAGCTAACTATGGCTACACCTTC.